This record covers a single T cell receptor beta chain. The CDR3 is made up of 15 amino acids. V dropped 4 bases and J dropped 4; count of bases not matched to a gene: 4. Germline V gene sequence: CDR1 LGHDT, CDR2 YNNKEL (reference sequence). The data stem from a study of blood T cell repertoires in COVID-19. Study overall: Material from acute and convalescent COVID-19 was sourced from the United States, Italy and Spain. Sources were T cells, B-cell-depleted T cells, or PBMCs; the material itself was cDNA or gDNA.

In the authors' methods: The assay estimated nucleated cells by amplifying reference gene primers. Clones were read by immunoSEQ multiplex PCR, and TCRdb kept only the in-frame ones, dropping some. V, J and clone size were drawn from that table, and D and trimming were deduced from the DNA. The table records hundreds of thousands of clones, roughly 89% of them present only once. The receptor's source is a woman in her 30s with active or convalescent COVID-19. V is TRBV3-1 (or the pseudogene TRBV3-2) and J is TRBJ2-6; the match to TRBD2 covers 7 bases. The sequencing sample was made of peripheral blood. The CDR3 spells CASSLGGNGANVLTF. DNA of the CDR3: TGTGCCAGCAGCCTCGGGGGGAACGGGGCCAACGTCCTGACTTTC.